This TCR beta chain was sequenced during a study of shared clonotypes between healthy human individuals. Study-wide context: Each donor contributed plates that comprised three CD4 naive, three CD4 memory, two CD8 naive and one CD8 memory. Study-wide results and limits: Relative to their counterparts shared across all four donors, non-shared clonotypes exhibited diminished generation probabilities.

Once extracted for a subset, genomic DNA was divided evenly among several immunoSEQ plates. Profiling relied on immunoSEQ multiplex PCR, and the TCRdb table lists in-frame clones only, not all of them. The sample lists about 2.2 million clones, around 95% occurring once. From germline, CDR1 is MNHNS and CDR2 SASEGT. The CDR3 covers 14 residues. The V end lost 7 bases, the J end lost 8 bases, and 17 bases lay between the germline ends. Naive CD8 cells comprised CD45RO-negative, CCR7-positively selected cells, excluding terminally differentiated effector memory CD45RA+ cells. Worth noting for this clone: What it binds is not known.

The specimen was naive CD8+ T cells from PBMCs. This sequence was found in a man between 18 and 35 years old in good health. Some clones in this sample may be carry-over from other donors' samples. The chain has TRBV6-1 and TRBJ2-2; D is possibly TRBD1 (6 bases). In nucleotides, the CDR3 is TGTGCCAGCACCCCGGGACAACGGCCTGGGGAGCTGTTTTTT. Amino acids: CASTPGQRPGELFF.